The TCR beta chain under discussion was sequenced for a study of beta chain features in type 1 diabetes. Study overall: About 110,000,000 sorted cells were examined across all samples. General study points: Insertions at VDJ junctions were less frequent in type 1 diabetes patients. These patients also deleted more nucleotides at the same junctions. The study found that naive, central memory and Treg TCRB repertoires appeared more similar in patients than in healthy donors.

The whole isolated RNA underwent reverse transcription, so sequencing captured expressed TCRB transcripts. Assay: immunoSEQ multiplex PCR; the TCRdb copy retains only in-frame clones and omits some. The table includes fewer than 400,000 clones, 8% detected once. The CDR3 covers 12 residues. Between the trimmed V and J ends, which lost 5 bases and 9 bases, there was a span of 11 bases. CDR1 and CDR2 (germline): MDHEN, SYDVKM. To note about this clone: Antigen: not known.

The source material was central memory CD4+ T cells from blood. This chain uses TRBV28 with TRBJ2-1; no clear D. This receptor was taken from a woman younger than 35 in good health. CDR3 DNA sequence: TGTGCCAGCAGTCCGAGGATGACTGAGCAGTTCTTC. This translates into CASSPRMTEQFF.